Presented here are 13 T cell receptor beta chains from one specimen sequenced in a study of regulatory T cells in long-lasting Graves disease (dated by TCRdb to the early 2020s). The receptor library was made with multiplex PCR. For sequencing, an Illumina HiSeq 4000 was employed. To build TCR beta libraries, CDR3 regions were amplified by Arm-PCR using iRepertoire HTBI primers. TCRdb ran its own pipeline on the public reads, namely fastp trimming at Q25 and MiXCR clone calling, and kept in-frame beta chains. Rows merge per CDR3 protein into single entries with the most common DNA and genes. The sample includes over 350,000 distinct CDR3 sequences, with around 20% observed a single time. The ten largest clones take up around 20% of the sample. Read against the paper, the sample's time point label means: persistent/refractory GD, antithyroid drugs over 5 years with positive TRAb. RNA was extracted from PBMCs in TRIzol for both TCR sequencing and RNA sequencing.

The sequencing here drew on peripheral blood mononuclear cells (PBMCs), taken when the disease was refractory, from a patient treated with antithyroid drugs. These receptors all come from a female donor with Graves disease.

This clonotype was seen repeatedly, ten times or more. This chain links TRBV12-3 or TRBV12-4 with TRBJ1-2; D gene unclear. V dropped 6 bases and J dropped 1 base, with 15 bases sitting between them. The CDR3 extends over 15 amino acids. The CDR3 is CASRDTAKINYGYTF. The CDR3 nucleotides are TGTGCCAGCAGGGATACAGCTAAAATTAACTATGGCTACACCTTC.

The chain couples TRBV19 to TRBJ2-7; D not resolved. Between the trimmed V and J ends, which lost 3 bases and 1 base, there was a span of 10 bases. Germline lookup yields CDR1 LNHDA and CDR2 SQIVND (reference sequence). This CDR3 comprises 14 residues. CDR3 in amino acids: CASSILPGSYEQYF. The CDR3 coding sequence is TGTGCCAGTAGTATCCTTCCAGGTTCCTACGAGCAGTACTTC.

The table lists this clonotype with many counts. The V and J genes are TRBV7-2 and TRBJ1-2; D unresolved. Germline V gene data show CDR1 as SGHTA and CDR2 as FQGNSA. Trimming pared 1 base from V and 6 bases from J, leaving 6 bases between. This CDR3 region has 12 residues. The CDR3 is CASSLVLHGYTF. The CDR3 DNA is TGTGCCAGCAGCTTAGTACTCCATGGCTACACCTTC.

This clonotype has more than one count but fewer than ten. V is TRBV24-1 and J is TRBJ2-2; unclear D gene. Germline values: CDR1 KGHDR, CDR2 SFDVKD. This CDR3 contains 16 residues. Trimming pared 2 bases from V and 4 bases from J, leaving 13 bases between. CDR3 in DNA: TGTGCCACCAGTGATTCGACCCAACTCGGCACCGGGGAGCTGTTTTTT. This encodes CATSDSTQLGTGELFF.

This clonotype appeared many times. The chain combines TRBV7-2 with TRBJ1-1; 7 bases map to TRBD1. Germline-derived CDR1 and CDR2 are SGHTA and FQGNSA. V gave up 2 bases and J gave up 4 bases; unmatched junction bases: 7. The CDR3 covers 15 residues. The DNA for the CDR3 is TGTGCCAGCAGCTTATCCCCGACAGGGAGCACTGAAGCTTTCTTT. It translates to CASSLSPTGSTEAFF.

The rearrangement uses TRBV5-1 and TRBJ1-5; 8 bases are a match to TRBD1. V shed 4 bases, J shed 0 bases, and the junction held 12 bases outside the gene matches. The CDR3 sequence is 18 residues long. CDR1 SGHRS and CDR2 YFSETQ come from the germline V gene. This CDR3 reads CASSLDGTGASSNQPQHF. CDR3 in DNA: TGCGCCAGCAGCCTCGACGGGACAGGAGCCAGTAGCAATCAGCCCCAGCATTTT. The complete variable domain, with remaining parts taken from reference TRBV5-1 and TRBJ1-5, reads KAGVTQTPRYLIKTRGQQVTLSCSPISGHRSVSWYQQTPGQGLQFLFEYFSETQRNKGNFPGRFSGRQFSNSRSEMNVSTLELGDSALYLCASSLDGTGASSNQPQHFGDGTRLSIL.

This clonotype turned up a few times. This chain connects TRBV12-3 or TRBV12-4 to TRBJ1-5; possibly TRBD1 for D (6 bases). This CDR3 spans 15 amino acids. The ends were cut back, 1 base at V and 2 bases at J, with 9 bases in the middle. This CDR3 is CASSLEQGGNQPQHF. The CDR3 region has the DNA TGTGCCAGCAGTTTAGAACAGGGTGGCAATCAGCCCCAGCATTTT.

There are many counts of this clonotype. This rearrangement joins TRBV28 to TRBJ1-4, with TRBD1 matching over 7 bases. From germline, CDR1 is MDHEN and CDR2 SYDVKM. J gave up 4 bases and V 8 bases, and 1 base lay outside the gene matches. The CDR3 sequence is 12 residues long. CDR3 in DNA: TGTGCCAGCCGACAGGGTAATGAAAAACTGTTTTTT. Protein: CASRQGNEKLFF.

The CDR3 region has the DNA TGCAGTGCTGGGGGGGACAGGGAAGCTTTCTTT. It specifies CSAGGDREAFF. V usage is TRBV20-1 and J usage is TRBJ1-1; 8 nucleotides line up with TRBD1. Losses at the gene ends were 5 bases for V and 8 bases for J; bases not matched to a gene: 4. This CDR3 has 11 residues. Germline values: CDR1 DFQATT, CDR2 SNEGSKA (reference sequence).

This clonotype was counted at least ten times. The chain couples TRBV2 to TRBJ2-5; no firm D call. CDR1 is SNHLY and CDR2 is FYNNEI in the germline V gene. There are 11 residues in the CDR3. V was clipped by 6 bases and J by 3 bases, with 5 bases between them. The CDR3 DNA reads TGTGCCAGCAGGGGTGAAGAGACCCAGTACTTC. It specifies CASRGEETQYF.

The CDR3 nucleotides read TGTGCCAGTAGTAGGACTAACGCCCAAGAGACCCAGTACTTC. Protein product: CASSRTNAQETQYF. This chain links TRBV19 with TRBJ2-5, with a weak D call TRBD2 (6 bases). Germline V gene data show CDR1 as LNHDA and CDR2 as SQIVND (reference sequence). The CDR3 has 14 residues. The ends were cut back, 4 bases at V and 1 base at J, with 10 bases in the middle.

This clonotype was detected only a few times. Here the CDR3 reads CASSPPLGQETQYF. The CDR3 coding sequence is TGTGCCAGCAGCCCCCCCTTGGGTCAAGAGACCCAGTACTTC. The chain couples TRBV28 to TRBJ2-5; D gene ambiguous. Trimming took off 6 bases at V and 2 bases at J, with 13 bases between the two ends. CDR1 is MDHEN and CDR2 is SYDVKM in the germline V gene. The CDR3 extends over 14 amino acids.

The chain recombines TRBV11-2 with TRBJ2-1, with 14 bases that match TRBD2. The CDR3 contains 16 residues. The V and J ends lost 5 bases and 5 bases, in that order; junction bases with no gene match: 5. The germline V gene has CDR1 SGHAT and CDR2 FQNNGV. The CDR3 is CASSRTSGRMDNEQFF. CDR3 in DNA: TGTGCCAGCAGCCGGACTAGCGGGAGGATGGACAATGAGCAGTTCTTC.